Described below is a single T cell receptor (beta chain) sequence and its context. What it recognizes is unknown. Clones were read by immunoSEQ multiplex PCR, and TCRdb kept only the in-frame ones, dropping some. The sample has about 88,000 clones, roughly 78% seen once; the top ten hold over 12%. CTLA-4 blockade with ipilimumab, together with focal radiation, was given to patients with chemo-refractory metastatic non-small-cell lung cancer. This sample stems from a study of radiotherapy plus CTLA-4 blockade in lung cancer. Study-wide results and limits: Strongest reported response predictors: early blood clone changes and post-radiation interferon-beta.

Germline CDR1 is SGDLS and CDR2 is YYNGEE. The V gene lost 1 base and the J gene lost 4 bases, with 18 bases spanning the gap. This CDR3 spans 17 amino acids. This TCR was recovered from a human donor with non-small cell lung cancer that progressed on radiotherapy plus ipilimumab. The source material was peripheral blood, sampled from a patient treated with radiotherapy plus ipilimumab. The chain combines TRBV9 with TRBJ1-3; perhaps TRBD1 as D (6 bases). This chain's CDR3 is CASSVSGGPISGNTIYF. Here the CDR3 DNA reads TGTGCCAGCAGCGTATCGGGGGGGCCGATCTCGGGAAACACCATATATTTT.